This TCR beta chain was documented in a study of CD8+ T cells in alopecia areata. The CDR3 extends over 13 amino acids. V was trimmed by 1 base and J by 7 bases, leaving 10 bases between them. The germline CDR1 and CDR2 sequences are SQVTM and ANQGSEA. cDNA serving as the sequencing template came from extracted, reverse transcribed RNA. Measured with immunoSEQ multiplex PCR; TCRdb has only the in-frame clones, and not every one. Of 200,000 to 250,000 clones listed, 57% are singletons. The V and J genes are TRBV29-1 and TRBJ1-4, with D possibly matching TRBD1 (5 bases). The clonotype originates from a human donor with alopecia areata. The sequencing here drew on CD4+ T cells sorted from blood, taken at week 0. CDR3 sequence (DNA): TGCAGCGTTGAAGGTCAGGGTAGTGAAAAACTGTTTTTT. Encoded protein: CSVEGQGSEKLFF. Using reference TRBV29-1 and TRBJ1-4 for the parts outside the CDR3, the full variable domain is SAVISQKPSRDICQRGTSLTIQCQVDSQVTMMFWYRQQPGQSLTLIATANQGSEATYESGFVIDKFPISRPNLTFSTLTVSNMSPEDSSIYLCSVEGQGSEKLFFGSGTQLSVL.